The rows below give T cell receptor beta chains drawn from one sample of a study of blood T cell repertoires in COVID-19. Libraries were prepared by immunoSEQ multiplex PCR; TCRdb keeps only in-frame clonotypes and omits some of them. The table includes roughly 50,000 clones, around four fifths detected once. Sequencing was done on a sample of peripheral blood. Receptor source: a man aged 65-85 years with acute or convalescent COVID-19. Each CDR3 is given with its conserved first and last residue. Fields, in order: J gene, V gene, clone size, D gene, CDR3 DNA, CDR3 protein. A D gene is named only where the DNA matches it firmly. Not every row has a clone size; where given, it reads once, few, many or a size class.

TRBJ1-6 | TRBV10-3 | - | - | TGTGCCATCAGTGAGTCAGGGGGTGGTAGGAATTCACCCCTCCACTTT | CAISESGGGRNSPLHF
TRBJ2-6 | TRBV5-1 | - | TRBD2 | TGCGCCAGCAGCTCAGCGGGGGGGACCGCTGGGGCCAACGTCCTGACTTTC | CASSSAGGTAGANVLTF
TRBJ2-1 | TRBV24-1 | - | TRBD2 | TGTGCCACCAGTGTAACTAGGGAGGGCCGGGCCGAGCAGTTCTTC | CATSVTREGRAEQFF
TRBJ1-1 | TRBV19 | - | - | TGTGCCAGTAGTTTAGGACAGCTGAACACTGAAGCTTTCTTT | CASSLGQLNTEAFF
TRBJ2-1 | TRBV11-2 | - | - | TGTGCCAGCAGCTACCTAGCCGGCGAGCAGTTCTTC | CASSYLAGEQFF
TRBJ2-3 | TRBV5-6 | - | - | TGTGCCAGCAGTCTTTTCGGTGCGGGCACAGATACGCAGTATTTT | CASSLFGAGTDTQYF
TRBJ2-7 | TRBV9 | few | - | TGTGCCAGCAGCGTAGGCAGAGGGAGTTACTACGAGCAGTACTTC | CASSVGRGSYYEQYF
TRBJ2-3 | TRBV4-2 | - | - | TGTGCCAGCAGCCCTAGTACCCTGAGCACAGATACGCAGTATTTT | CASSPSTLSTDTQYF
TRBJ2-7 | TRBV7-7 | - | - | TGTGCCAGCAGCCGAGGAGGCTCCTACGAGCAGTACTTC | CASSRGGSYEQYF
TRBJ1-4 | TRBV19 | - | TRBD1 | TGTGCCAGTACTCTCGCCAGGGGGCTTGGGACTAATGAAAAACTGTTTTTT | CASTLARGLGTNEKLFF